This T cell receptor beta chain was captured in a study of Tregs in tolerant kidney transplant recipients. V was pared by 5 bases and J by 2 bases, with 2 bases of the junction left unmatched. CDR1 SGHTA and CDR2 FQGNSA come from the germline V gene. There are 14 residues in the CDR3. Libraries were prepared by immunoSEQ multiplex PCR; TCRdb keeps only in-frame clonotypes and omits some of them. The data hold tens of thousands of clones, with 85% to 90% observed a single time. The chain recombines TRBV7-2 with TRBJ2-7, with TRBD1 matching 11 bases. The receptor was derived from a human donor who received a combined kidney and bone marrow transplant. Sequences were derived from CD4+ T cells from blood, sampled before the transplant. The CDR3 spells CASSLGQGAYEQYF. The CDR3 DNA follows: TGTGCCAGCAGCCTGGGACAGGGGGCCTACGAGCAGTACTTC.